Presented here are 10 T cell receptor beta chains from one specimen sequenced in a study of T-cell memory formation after mild COVID-19 (dated by TCRdb to about 2021). The receptor library was made with 5' RACE. The data were produced on an Illumina NovaSeq 6000. TCRdb took the public reads, trimmed them with fastp at Q25, ran MiXCR for clone calling and kept in-frame beta chains. Rows merge per CDR3 protein into single entries with the most common DNA and genes. This sample has around 250,000 distinct CDR3 sequences in its table, and around 15% of those were observed once. The ten largest clones add up to roughly 23% of the sample. The specimen was PBMCs or a T cell subset sorted from them (not recorded which). Every receptor here comes from a young man who had mild COVID-19 (a few samples of this study predate the infection). The sample titles of this study are shuffled in the database, so cell type and time point are left out; the donor was told from shared clones.

This clonotype showed up just a few times. The chain uses TRBV4-1 and TRBJ2-7; 8 nucleotides line up with TRBD1. CDR1 and CDR2 from the germline V gene are MGHRA and YSYEKL. This CDR3 is built from 14 residues. V lost 2 bases, J lost 3 bases, and 3 bases stayed unmatched. CDR3: CASSQTGTGYEQYF. The CDR3 nucleotides are TGCGCCAGCAGCCAAACCGGGACAGGCTACGAGCAGTACTTC.

This sequence joins TRBV7-2 and TRBJ2-4; D is possibly TRBD1 or TRBD2 (5 bases each). Trimming removed 4 bases from V and 9 bases from J, with 13 bases in between. This CDR3 comprises 13 residues. Germline CDR1 and CDR2: SGHTA and FQGNSA. DNA for the CDR3: TGTGCCAGCAGCTCCGGACCGGGGACCATTCAGTACTTC. Amino acids: CASSSGPGTIQYF.

The chain employs TRBV6-2 or TRBV6-3 and TRBJ2-3; a possible D gene is TRBD1 (6 bases). The CDR3 runs to 13 residues. V was trimmed by 6 bases and J by 6 bases, leaving 13 bases between them. Germline V gives CDR1 MNHEY, CDR2 SVGEGT. The CDR3 DNA reads as TGTGCCAGCAGATCAACAGGGTTTGATACGCAGTATTTT. Protein: CASRSTGFDTQYF.

This clonotype was counted a few times. The chain uses TRBV5-5 and TRBJ2-1; TRBD2 matches 11 bases. The V segment lost 1 base and the J segment 4 bases; nucleotides outside the gene matches: 4. Germline CDR1 reads SGHKS; CDR2 reads YYEKEE (reference sequence). The CDR3 is 16 amino acids. CDR3 nucleotide sequence: TGTGCCAGCAGCTTGCTGCTAGCGGGGGGATACAATGAGCAGTTCTTC. Its translation is CASSLLLAGGYNEQFF.

This sequence joins TRBV7-9 and TRBJ2-7, with 10 bases identical to TRBD1. After removal of 5 bases from V and 6 bases from J, the junction contained 7 bases not matched to a gene. This CDR3 contains 14 residues. Germline CDR1 is SEHNR and CDR2 is FQNEAQ (reference sequence). The CDR3 DNA follows: TGTGCCAGCAGCCCCCGGGACAGGGGCCGCGAGCAGTACTTC. Its translation is CASSPRDRGREQYF.

The chain recombines TRBV5-1 with TRBJ2-2; 9 bases agree with TRBD1. Trimming removed 4 bases from V and 1 base from J; junction bases left unmatched: 2. This CDR3 is 15 amino acids long. The germline gives CDR1 SGHRS, CDR2 YFSETQ. CDR3 residues: CASSMDRGNTGELFF. The CDR3 DNA reads TGCGCCAGCAGCATGGACAGGGGGAACACCGGGGAGCTGTTTTTT. Full variable domain (rest looked up from reference TRBV5-1 and TRBJ2-2): KAGVTQTPRYLIKTRGQQVTLSCSPISGHRSVSWYQQTPGQGLQFLFEYFSETQRNKGNFPGRFSGRQFSNSRSEMNVSTLELGDSALYLCASSMDRGNTGELFFGEGSRLTVL.

This clonotype was counted many times. V gene TRBV5-1 combines with J gene TRBJ1-1, with D unclear. Germline values: CDR1 SGHRS, CDR2 YFSETQ. V dropped 6 bases and J dropped 4 bases, with 13 bases sitting between them. The CDR3 extends over 13 amino acids. The CDR3 is CASKYSSITEAFF. CDR3 DNA: TGCGCCAGCAAGTATAGCTCAATCACTGAAGCTTTCTTT.

V is TRBV12-3 or TRBV12-4 and J is TRBJ2-7; D is perhaps TRBD1 (6 bases). V was pared by 5 bases and J by 1 base, with 15 bases between. This CDR3 is 15 amino acids long. Here the CDR3 reads CASSLRGTASYEQYF. The DNA for the CDR3 is TGTGCCAGCAGTCTAAGGGGGACGGCGTCCTACGAGCAGTACTTC.

This CDR3 reads CASSPRQGAVDNSPLHF. For the CDR3, the DNA is TGTGCCAGCAGCCCGCGACAGGGGGCGGTCGATAATTCACCCCTCCACTTT. The chain has TRBV7-8 and TRBJ1-6, with 10 bases identical to TRBD1. CDR3 length equals 17 residues. V lost 5 bases and J lost 5; bases outside the gene matches: 9. From germline, CDR1 is SGHVS and CDR2 FQNEAQ.

The sample holds a few counts of this clonotype. This rearrangement joins TRBV20-1 to TRBJ1-1; TRBD1 might be the D (5 bases). The germline V gene has CDR1 DFQATT and CDR2 SNEGSKA (reference sequence). Trimming stripped 3 bases from V and 1 base from J, with 15 bases between. This CDR3 contains 15 residues. Written as DNA, the CDR3 is TGCAGTGCTAGGACCTTGGGGGGAGGGAACACTGAAGCTTTCTTT. Translating gives CSARTLGGGNTEAFF.